This TCR beta chain was found in a study of T cells of healthy individuals. The ends were cut back, 0 bases at V and 1 base at J, with 10 bases in the middle. The CDR3 sequence is 16 residues long. Germline V gene lookup returns CDR1 LGHDT and CDR2 YNNKEL (reference sequence). TCRdb recomputed calls from the 5' RACE reads with MiXCR, one row per CDR3 protein. The table records tens of thousands of distinct CDR3 sequences, under 20% of them present only once. The source of this sequence is a human donor in good health. This rearrangement joins TRBV3-1 to TRBJ1-5; perhaps TRBD1 as D (6 bases). The CDR3 protein is CASSQDGGQSNQPQHF. DNA for the CDR3: TGTGCCAGCAGCCAAGATGGAGGACAGAGCAATCAGCCCCAGCATTTT.